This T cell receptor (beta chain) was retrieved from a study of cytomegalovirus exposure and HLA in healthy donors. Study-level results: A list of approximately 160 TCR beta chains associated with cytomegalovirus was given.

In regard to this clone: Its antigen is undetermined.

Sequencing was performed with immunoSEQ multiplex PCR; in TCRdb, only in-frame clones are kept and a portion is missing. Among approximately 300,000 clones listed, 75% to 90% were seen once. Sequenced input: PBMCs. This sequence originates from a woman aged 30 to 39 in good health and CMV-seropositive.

CDR3 residues: CASSLGWGEVVKDEQYF. The CDR3 DNA is TGCGCCAGCAGCTTGGGGTGGGGCGAGGTTGTGAAAGACGAGCAGTACTTC. This sequence joins TRBV5-1 and TRBJ2-7, with a tentative D call TRBD1 (5 bases). V lost 0 bases and J 5 bases, leaving 21 bases between the germline ends. The CDR3 sequence is 17 residues long. Germline assignment: CDR1 SGHRS and CDR2 YFSETQ.